This entry lists 14 T cell receptor beta chains sequenced from one sample in a study of blood T cells in healthy people across ages (dated by TCRdb to 2013 to 2016). Library method: 5' RACE. Reads for this sample came from an Illumina HiSeq 2500. The second PCR ran for roughly 7 to 12 cycles and used a J-beta primer mix along with a sample-barcoded 5' primer. Using fastp trimming at Q25 and MiXCR clonotype assembly, TCRdb reanalyzed the public sequencing data and kept in-frame beta chains. Every CDR3 protein is listed once, alongside the most common genes and DNA of its rows. The sample yields about 680,000 distinct CDR3 sequences; more than 40% were counted once. The ten largest clones take up 30% to 40% of the sample. Sequenced material: blood. All receptors come from a woman aged 55-70 years in good health.

The V and J genes are TRBV4-1 and TRBJ2-4; the match to TRBD2 covers 8 bases. With 1 base clipped from V and 0 bases from J, the junction kept 8 bases outside the gene matches. The CDR3 has 18 amino acids. Germline lookup yields CDR1 MGHRA and CDR2 YSYEKL. Here the CDR3 DNA reads TGCGCCAGCAGCCAAGTCGGGAGGGCCATTCTAGCCAAAAACATTCAGTACTTC. Translation: CASSQVGRAILAKNIQYF.

The chain employs TRBV28 and TRBJ2-3, with D perhaps matching TRBD1 (6 bases). V was clipped by 5 bases and J by 0 bases, with 12 bases between them. This CDR3 spans 15 amino acids. CDR1 and CDR2 (germline): MDHEN, SYDVKM. The CDR3 loop is CASSLRQVSTDTQYF. The CDR3 DNA follows: TGTGCCAGCAGTCTACGACAGGTTAGCACAGATACGCAGTATTTT.

The rearrangement joins TRBV7-2 to TRBJ2-3; TRBD2 is a possible D gene (5 bases). The length of the CDR3 is 17 residues. The V end lost 3 bases, the J end lost 1 base, and 17 bases lay between the germline ends. The V gene's germline CDR1 is SGHTA and CDR2 FQGNSA. Here the CDR3 DNA reads TGTGCCAGCAGCTTGACGGGCCACGGAGGTGGCACAGATACGCAGTATTTT. It translates to CASSLTGHGGGTDTQYF. Full variable domain (remainder filled in from reference TRBV7-2 and TRBJ2-3): GAGVSQSPSNKVTEKGKDVELRCDPISGHTALYWYRQSLGQGLEFLIYFQGNSAPDKSGLPSDRFSAERTGGSVSTLTIQRTQQEDSAVYLCASSLTGHGGGTDTQYFGPGTRLTVL.

This clonotype was counted a few times. This chain uses TRBV29-1 with TRBJ2-5, with 8 bases identical to TRBD2. The V gene end was trimmed by 6 bases and the J gene end by 4 bases; junction bases not matched to a gene: 10. The germline V gene has CDR1 SQVTM and CDR2 ANQGSEA. The CDR3 spans 14 residues. CDR3 bases: TGCAGCGTCCCGGGACGAGCGGGAGCAGAGACCCAGTACTTC. This encodes CSVPGRAGAETQYF.

The chain has TRBV18 and TRBJ1-2; 7 bases are a match to TRBD1. With V trimmed by 0 bases and J by 9 bases, 7 bases remained unmatched. The V gene's germline CDR1 is KGHSH and CDR2 LQKENI. The CDR3 spans 14 residues. The CDR3 DNA follows: TGTGCCAGCTCACCACCGGGACAGAGCGCCAGCTACACCTTC. Protein sequence: CASSPPGQSASYTF.

For this clonotype: The junction departs from germline at one end; a sequencing error may be responsible. J is TRBJ1-1 and V is TRBV20-1; D not certain. The V gene's germline CDR1 is DFQATT and CDR2 SNEGSKA (reference sequence). The CDR3 contains 14 residues. The CDR3 loop is CSAREPQRNIEAFF. The CDR3 coding sequence is TGCAGTGCTAGAGAACCTCAGCGGAACATTGAAGCTTTCTTT.

This clonotype was picked up many times. The rearrangement links TRBV20-1 to TRBJ1-6, with 7 bases lining up with TRBD1. V was pared by 6 bases and J by 9 bases, with 11 bases of the junction left unmatched. The germline V gene encodes CDR1 DFQATT and CDR2 SNEGSKA (reference sequence). This CDR3 contains 14 residues. DNA of the CDR3: TGCAGTGCGAATGGACAGGCAGTCGCTTCACCCCTCCACTTT. Amino acid sequence: CSANGQAVASPLHF.

V is TRBV5-1 and J is TRBJ2-6; D remains ambiguous. V dropped 0 bases and J dropped 0 bases, with 4 bases sitting between them. The CDR3 runs 15 residues. The germline gives CDR1 SGHRS, CDR2 YFSETQ. The CDR3 here is CASSLEPSGANVLTF. The CDR3, as DNA: TGCGCCAGCAGCTTGGAACCCTCTGGGGCCAACGTCCTGACTTTC.

Comments on this clonotype: Mismatch with germline at one junction end may stem from a read error. The V gene is TRBV7-2, the J gene TRBJ2-4; D is unclear. The CDR3 is 14 amino acids. Germline V gene data show CDR1 as SGHTA and CDR2 as FQGNSA. CDR3 coding DNA: TGTGCCAGCAGCTTCGGTGACGGACCAAACATTCAGCACTTC. It is translated as CASSFGDGPNIQHF.

This clonotype was seen just once. This rearrangement joins TRBV7-2 to TRBJ1-1, with 8 bases lining up with TRBD1. CDR1 is SGHTA and CDR2 is FQGNSA in the germline V gene. The CDR3 runs to 16 residues. The V and J ends lost 4 bases and 4 bases, in that order; junction bases with no gene match: 11. CDR3 sequence reads: CASSSPVTGVGTEAFF. The CDR3 nucleotides read TGTGCCAGCAGCTCCCCAGTGACAGGGGTGGGCACTGAAGCTTTCTTT.

The chain has TRBV20-1 and TRBJ1-1; no definite D call. CDR1 is DFQATT and CDR2 is SNEGSKA in the germline V gene (reference sequence). The CDR3 extends over 14 amino acids. Trimming took 4 bases from V and 1 from J, leaving 13 bases between them. The CDR3 DNA is TGCAGTGCTAAGGCCAATGCCTGGAACACTGAAGCTTTCTTT. Residues: CSAKANAWNTEAFF.

In the case of this clonotype: The junction shows a germline mismatch at one end, possibly a read error. The chain recombines TRBV4-3 with TRBJ2-1; D is perhaps TRBD2 (6 bases). The CDR3 sequence is 16 residues long. CDR1 and CDR2 (germline): LGHNA, YSLEER. The CDR3 region is CASCQEVGGDYNEQFF. The CDR3 nucleotides are TGCGCCAGCTGCCAAGAAGTTGGAGGGGATTACAATGAGCAGTTCTTC.

The CDR3 spells CSARGLGSYTDTQYF. As DNA, the CDR3 is TGCAGTGCTAGAGGCCTTGGATCGTACACAGATACGCAGTATTTT. The chain joins TRBV20-1 to TRBJ2-3; D is unclear. CDR1 DFQATT and CDR2 SNEGSKA come from the germline V gene (reference sequence). There are 15 residues in the CDR3. Trimming pared 1 base from V and 2 bases from J, leaving 13 bases between.

This sequence joins TRBV4-3 and TRBJ2-1; 14 bases are a match to TRBD2. Per germline, CDR1 LGHNA and CDR2 YSLEER. The CDR3 extends over 18 amino acids. Losses at the gene ends were 0 bases for V and 6 bases for J; bases not matched to a gene: 7. The CDR3 sequence is CASSQDARTSGRTNEQFF. As DNA, the CDR3 is TGCGCCAGCAGCCAAGATGCACGGACTAGCGGGAGGACCAATGAGCAGTTCTTC.